A selection of T cell receptor beta chains follows, all from one sample in a study of blood T cell repertoires in COVID-19. Data came from immunoSEQ multiplex PCR; TCRdb stores just in-frame clones and leaves some out. Of some 320,000 clones listed, around 90% are singletons. Input material: PBMCs or T cells enriched from blood (not recorded which). All receptors come from a man in his sixties who had recovered from COVID-19. Each CDR3 is given with its conserved first and last residue. Each record gives: D gene, V gene, clone size, J gene, CDR3 protein, CDR3 DNA. The D gene is left open where the match is weak. The size field is filled for only some rows; it gives once, few, many or a size class.

>.|TRBV7-2|.|TRBJ2-3
CASSQDSSSSDTQYF
TGTGCCAGCAGCCAGGACTCGAGCTCGTCAGATACGCAGTATTTT
>TRBD1|TRBV7-9|few|TRBJ2-7
CASSLDRGGEQYF
TGTGCCAGCAGCTTGGACAGGGGTGGCGAGCAGTACTTC
>.|TRBV14|.|TRBJ1-1
CASSQYELLNTEAFF
TGTGCCAGCAGCCAATATGAGTTATTGAACACTGAAGCTTTCTTT
>TRBD1|TRBV6-6|.|TRBJ1-6
CASSYAQDRVGSPLHF
TGTGCCAGCAGTTACGCCCAGGACAGGGTGGGGTCACCCCTCCACTTT
>TRBD1|TRBV6-6|few|TRBJ2-2
CASSTPGTANTGELFF
TGTGCCAGCAGCACTCCCGGGACAGCGAACACCGGGGAGCTGTTTTTT
>TRBD1|TRBV10-2|few|TRBJ1-1
CASSEHQGAGTEAFF
TGCGCCAGCAGTGAGCACCAGGGGGCTGGGACTGAAGCTTTCTTT
>TRBD1|TRBV7-8|.|TRBJ1-2
CASSTTTRGRGRGNYGYTF
TGTGCCAGCAGCACAACCACCCGGGGCAGGGGGCGGGGTAACTATGGCTACACCTTC
>.|TRBV3-1/TRBV3-2|.|TRBJ1-2
CASARGYGYTF
TGTGCCAGCGCAAGGGGCTATGGCTACACCTTC
>.|TRBV27|.|TRBJ1-1
CASSPPGVREAFF
TGTGCCAGCAGTCCCCCCGGGGTTAGGGAAGCTTTCTTT
>.|TRBV2|.|TRBJ1-1
CASSVTVLNTEAFF
TGTGCCAGCAGTGTCACCGTACTTAACACTGAAGCTTTCTTT
>.|TRBV7-2|.|TRBJ1-4
CASSPSIRVEKLFF
TGTGCCAGCAGCCCGAGCATTCGGGTTGAAAAACTGTTTTTT
>.|TRBV30|.|TRBJ2-7
CAWSIGGEQYF
TGTGCCTGGAGTATAGGGGGCGAGCAGTACTTC
>TRBD1|TRBV5-6|.|TRBJ2-3
CASSLDRGLTDTQYF
TGTGCCAGCAGCCTGGACAGGGGGCTCACAGATACGCAGTATTTT
>.|TRBV25-1|.|TRBJ2-5
CASSEYLERTKETQYF
TGTGCCAGCAGTGAATATTTAGAAAGAACTAAAGAGACCCAGTACTTC
>.|TRBV12-2|.|TRBJ2-1
CASRLTRREGGVSRDNEQFF
TGTGCAAGTCGCTTAACCCGACGGGAGGGAGGTGTCAGTCGGGACAATGAGCAGTTCTTC
>.|TRBV7-2|.|TRBJ2-3
CASSRPAAGTSTDTQYF
TGTGCCAGCAGCAGACCGGCGGCCGGAACTAGCACAGATACGCAGTATTTT
>.|TRBV6-6|.|TRBJ1-4
CASSSGHSREKLFF
TGTGCCAGCAGTTCAGGACACAGCCGTGAAAAACTGTTTTTT
>.|TRBV29-1|once|TRBJ1-1
CSVEGLDTEAFF
TGCAGCGTTGAGGGACTAGACACTGAAGCTTTCTTT
>TRBD2|TRBV7-6|.|TRBJ2-3
CASSPRDYLTDTQYF
TGTGCCAGCAGTCCCCGGGACTACCTCACAGATACGCAGTATTTT
>TRBD1|TRBV29-1|.|TRBJ1-1
CSVDREGAFF
TGCAGCGTGGACAGGGAGGGTGCTTTCTTT
>.|TRBV29-1|.|TRBJ1-1
CSVVGRMNTEAFF
TGCAGCGTTGTGGGGAGGATGAACACTGAAGCTTTCTTT
>.|TRBV6-5|.|TRBJ1-6
CASSSQGKPLHF
TGTGCCAGCAGTTCACAGGGTAAACCCCTCCACTTT
>TRBD2|TRBV6-5|.|TRBJ2-3
CASSQLAGHTDTQYF
TGTGCCAGCAGCCAACTAGCGGGCCACACAGATACGCAGTATTTT
>TRBD1|TRBV10-3|.|TRBJ2-5
CAISEHRGRQETQYF
TGTGCCATCAGTGAGCACAGGGGAAGGCAAGAGACCCAGTACTTC
>TRBD2|TRBV6-2/TRBV6-3|.|TRBJ2-5
CASSYSLAGVAQETQYF
TGTGCCAGCAGTTACTCACTAGCGGGAGTGGCCCAAGAGACCCAGTACTTC
>TRBD2|TRBV27|.|TRBJ2-2
CASRRVGGGTGELFF
TGTGCCAGCCGCCGTGTGGGGGGGGGCACCGGGGAGCTGTTTTTT
>.|TRBV27|.|TRBJ1-1
CASSSYSGSGEAFF
TGTGCCAGCAGTTCGTATTCCGGGTCCGGTGAAGCTTTCTTT
>.|TRBV23-1|once|TRBJ1-3
CASGEGTVSGNTIYF
TGCGCCAGCGGTGAGGGCACAGTCTCTGGAAACACCATATATTTT
>.|TRBV6-2/TRBV6-3|.|TRBJ2-4
CASSPGVPDRGWGIQYF
TGTGCCAGCAGCCCTGGGGTTCCGGATAGGGGTTGGGGCATTCAGTACTTC
>.|TRBV6-5|.|TRBJ1-1
CASSHSGGNTEAFF
TGTGCCAGCAGTCACTCGGGGGGGAACACTGAAGCTTTCTTT
>.|TRBV6-6|.|TRBJ2-3
CASSPRMVSTDTQYF
TGTGCCAGCAGTCCCAGGATGGTCAGCACAGATACGCAGTATTTT
>.|TRBV5-1|.|TRBJ2-7
CASSSTSSEQYF
TGCGCCAGCAGCTCCACATCGTCCGAGCAGTACTTC
>.|TRBV5-1|.|TRBJ2-1
CASTLGGYHNEQFF
TGCGCCAGCACCTTAGGAGGGTACCACAATGAGCAGTTCTTC
>.|TRBV4-1|.|TRBJ2-7
CASSPLLSYEQYF
TGCGCCAGCAGCCCCCTCCTCTCCTACGAGCAGTACTTC
>TRBD1|TRBV18|.|TRBJ1-2
CASSPGTGVAYGYTF
TGTGCCAGCTCACCAGGGACAGGGGTTGCCTATGGCTACACCTTC
>TRBD1|TRBV4-1|.|TRBJ1-2
CASSQDLRTGPYGYTF
TGCGCCAGCAGCCAAGATCTCCGGACAGGGCCCTATGGCTACACCTTC
>.|TRBV25-1|.|TRBJ1-2
CASSRGGHYGYTF
TGTGCCAGCAGTCGGGGGGGCCACTATGGCTACACCTTC
>.|TRBV30|.|TRBJ1-1
CAWSRPGHLNTEAFF
TGTGCCTGGAGTCGCCCAGGACACCTGAACACTGAAGCTTTCTTT
>.|TRBV5-1|once|TRBJ2-7
CASSPNRDTYEQYF
TGCGCCAGCAGCCCGAACCGGGACACCTACGAGCAGTACTTC
>TRBD1|TRBV11-2|once|TRBJ2-7
CASSLVGTGIYEQYF
TGTGCCAGCAGCTTAGTCGGGACAGGGATTTACGAGCAGTACTTC
>.|TRBV25-1|.|TRBJ1-4
CASSAGLNEKLFF
TGTGCCAGCAGTGCAGGGTTGAATGAAAAACTGTTTTTT
>.|TRBV7-9|.|TRBJ2-1
CASSLDTSYNEQFF
TGTGCCAGCAGCTTGGACACCTCCTACAATGAGCAGTTCTTC
>.|TRBV19|.|TRBJ2-7
CASKLRRGAYEQYF
TGTGCCAGTAAGCTTAGGCGGGGTGCCTACGAGCAGTACTTC
>TRBD1|TRBV30|.|TRBJ1-2
CAWRDRPKANYGYTF
TGTGCCTGGAGGGACAGGCCAAAAGCTAACTATGGCTACACCTTC
>TRBD1|TRBV19|few|TRBJ1-1
CASSMGTGVNTEAFF
TGTGCCAGTAGTATGGGGACAGGAGTTAACACTGAAGCTTTCTTT
>.|TRBV2|.|TRBJ1-2
CASSPDRNYGYTF
TGTGCCAGCAGTCCCGACAGAAACTATGGCTACACCTTC
>.|TRBV6-2/TRBV6-3|.|TRBJ2-7
CASSFLRESYEQYF
TGTGCCAGCAGTTTTCTCAGGGAATCCTACGAGCAGTACTTC
>TRBD2|TRBV6-2/TRBV6-3|.|TRBJ2-7
CASSYFVTSGYSYEQYF
TGTGCCAGCAGTTACTTCGTCACTAGCGGGTACTCCTACGAGCAGTACTTC
>.|TRBV20-1|few|TRBJ1-5
CSASFPAGNQPQHF
TGCAGTGCTAGTTTCCCCGCGGGGAATCAGCCCCAGCATTTT
>.|TRBV6-5|.|TRBJ2-7
CASSRTIYEQYF
TGTGCCAGCAGTAGGACTATCTACGAGCAGTACTTC
>TRBD1|TRBV3-1/TRBV3-2|.|TRBJ1-2
CASSSTGDYGYTF
TGTGCCAGCAGCTCGACAGGGGACTATGGCTACACCTTC
>TRBD1|TRBV6-2/TRBV6-3|.|TRBJ1-1
CASSLYRGKEAFF
TGTGCCAGCAGTTTATACAGGGGAAAGGAAGCTTTCTTT
>.|TRBV2|.|TRBJ2-2
CASSRQGINTGELFF
TGTGCCAGCTCTCGGCAGGGGATTAACACCGGGGAGCTGTTTTTT